Listed here is a single TCR beta chain. No antigen is known for it. PCR involved 60 Vbeta and 13 Jbeta primers. The assay was immunoSEQ multiplex PCR, and TCRdb's table has in-frame clones only and misses some. The sample carries 150,000 to 200,000 clones, around nine tenths recorded once. The data were taken from a study of cytomegalovirus exposure and HLA in healthy donors. Study-wide results and limits: Later analysis showed TCR association rates varying by HLA locus, highest for DRB1 and lowest for HLA-C. TCR beta chains numbering 164 were designated cytomegalovirus-associated. Likely technical artifact: a cluster of highly shared sequence variants. 87-base-pair reads could not separate some V segments, including TRBV6-2 and TRBV6-3.

CDR1 SEHNR and CDR2 FQNEAQ come from the germline V gene (reference sequence). The CDR3 is made up of 15 amino acids. This chain links TRBV7-9 with TRBJ2-5; possible D gene TRBD2, 6 bases. The DNA end is more similar to TRBJ2-7, so the J call may be wrong. This receptor was obtained from a woman under 30 in good health and CMV-seronegative. The sequencing input was PBMCs. CDR3 loop: CASSLARGLIYEQYF. The CDR3 DNA reads as TGTGCCAGCAGCTTAGCGCGGGGTCTAATCTACGAGCAGTACTTC.